A selection of T cell receptor beta chains follows, all from one sample in a study of beta chain features in type 1 diabetes. Here immunoSEQ multiplex PCR was the method, and the copy in TCRdb shows in-frame clones only, minus some. The sample consists of 300,000 or so clones, 14% of them appearing once. Input material: naive CD4+ T cells from blood. The receptors were sampled from a man under 40 with type 1 diabetes. The CDR3 runs from the conserved cysteine through the conserved F or W. Each record gives: clone size, J gene, D gene, V gene, CDR3 protein, CDR3 DNA. A D gene is named only where the DNA matches it firmly. Clone size is shown for a subset of rows, as once, few, many or a class of expanded clone.

NA | TRBJ2-7 | NA | TRBV5-4 | CASSLGGQGSYEQYF | TGTGCCAGCAGCTTGGGGGGACAAGGCAGTTACGAGCAGTACTTC
few | TRBJ2-7 | TRBD1 | TRBV7-2 | CASSLLMGQGGYEQYF | TGTGCCAGCAGCTTATTGATGGGACAGGGTGGTTACGAGCAGTACTTC
few | TRBJ2-1 | TRBD1 | TRBV5-1 | CASSFPLGDRAPSSYNEQFF | TGCGCCAGCAGCTTCCCGCTAGGAGACAGGGCCCCAAGCTCCTACAATGAGCAGTTCTTC
few | TRBJ2-5 | TRBD2 | TRBV27 | CASSPLAGSSPETQYF | TGTGCCAGCAGCCCCTTAGCGGGTTCCTCCCCAGAGACCCAGTACTTC
NA | TRBJ1-5 | TRBD1 | TRBV19 | CASSLRQGGQPQHF | TGTGCCAGTAGTCTACGACAGGGCGGTCAGCCCCAGCATTTT
NA | TRBJ2-1 | TRBD2 | TRBV7-2 | CASSLSGTAYNEQFF | TGTGCCAGCAGCCTAAGCGGGACGGCCTACAATGAGCAGTTCTTC
NA | TRBJ2-5 | TRBD2 | TRBV4-3 | CASSQDGREQERETQYF | TGCGCCAGCAGCCAAGACGGGCGGGAGCAGGAACGGGAGACCCAGTACTTC
NA | TRBJ2-4 | NA | TRBV14 | CASSHPTGTGERIQYF | TGTGCCAGCAGCCACCCAACCGGTACAGGAGAAAGGATTCAGTACTTC
few | TRBJ2-5 | TRBD2 | TRBV6-6 | CASSYWTSGLQETQYF | TGTGCCAGCAGTTACTGGACTAGCGGGCTCCAAGAGACCCAGTACTTC
NA | TRBJ1-2 | NA | TRBV6-5 | CASTRAQLYGYTF | TGTGCCAGCACGAGGGCCCAACTCTATGGCTACACCTTC
few | TRBJ2-3 | TRBD2 | TRBV13 | CASSLLAGGPLTDTQYF | TGTGCCAGCAGCTTGTTAGCGGGAGGGCCTCTGACAGATACGCAGTATTTT
NA | TRBJ2-7 | NA | TRBV5-1 | CASSLMQGIYEQYF | TGCGCCAGCAGCCTGATGCAGGGGATCTACGAGCAGTACTTC
few | TRBJ2-7 | NA | TRBV5-4 | CASSLGPRDNYEQYF | TGTGCCAGCAGCTTGGGTCCCCGGGACAACTACGAGCAGTACTTC
few | TRBJ2-4 | NA | TRBV27 | CASRQGGSINIQYF | TGTGCCAGCAGACAGGGCGGTTCGATAAACATTCAGTACTTC
NA | TRBJ1-5 | NA | TRBV9 | CASSLSNQPQHF | TGTGCCAGCAGCCTCTCCAATCAGCCCCAGCATTTT
NA | TRBJ1-2 | NA | TRBV7-9 | CASSLDRSGYGYTF | TGTGCCAGCAGCTTAGACAGGTCCGGCTATGGCTACACCTTC
few | TRBJ2-5 | NA | TRBV29-1 | CSVGGQLQETQYF | TGCAGCGTTGGGGGACAACTCCAAGAGACCCAGTACTTC
NA | TRBJ1-1 | TRBD1 | TRBV7-2 | CASSLVGTVNTEAFF | TGTGCCAGCAGCTTAGTGGGGACAGTGAACACTGAAGCTTTCTTT
few | TRBJ1-5 | NA | TRBV13 | CASSLASGGTEPQHF | TGTGCCAGCAGCTTAGCCAGCGGGGGTACGGAGCCCCAGCATTTT
NA | TRBJ2-7 | TRBD2 | TRBV5-4 | CASSLGGRVDEQYF | TGTGCCAGCAGCTTGGGCGGGAGGGTCGACGAGCAGTACTTC
NA | TRBJ2-7 | TRBD2 | TRBV10-3 | CAISGQASGIAYEQYF | TGTGCCATCAGTGGTCAGGCTAGCGGGATAGCCTACGAGCAGTACTTC
NA | TRBJ2-5 | TRBD2 | TRBV4-2 | CASSQGLAGETQYF | TGTGCCAGCAGCCAAGGACTAGCGGGAGAGACCCAGTACTTC
NA | TRBJ1-1 | NA | TRBV9 | CASSVVMNTEAFF | TGTGCCAGCAGCGTAGTTATGAACACTGAAGCTTTCTTT
NA | TRBJ2-3 | NA | TRBV28 | CASSVPGYTQYF | TGTGCCAGCAGTGTTCCGGGATATACGCAGTATTTT
few | TRBJ2-3 | TRBD2 | TRBV7-2 | CASSTEAGVTDTQYF | TGTGCCAGCAGCACCGAAGCGGGAGTCACAGATACGCAGTATTTT
NA | TRBJ1-1 | TRBD1 | TRBV6-6 | CASSNGQGGTEAFF | TGTGCCAGCAGTAACGGACAGGGAGGCACTGAAGCTTTCTTT
NA | TRBJ2-5 | TRBD1 | TRBV28 | CASSRTGFETQYF | TGTGCCAGCAGCAGGACAGGGTTTGAGACCCAGTACTTC